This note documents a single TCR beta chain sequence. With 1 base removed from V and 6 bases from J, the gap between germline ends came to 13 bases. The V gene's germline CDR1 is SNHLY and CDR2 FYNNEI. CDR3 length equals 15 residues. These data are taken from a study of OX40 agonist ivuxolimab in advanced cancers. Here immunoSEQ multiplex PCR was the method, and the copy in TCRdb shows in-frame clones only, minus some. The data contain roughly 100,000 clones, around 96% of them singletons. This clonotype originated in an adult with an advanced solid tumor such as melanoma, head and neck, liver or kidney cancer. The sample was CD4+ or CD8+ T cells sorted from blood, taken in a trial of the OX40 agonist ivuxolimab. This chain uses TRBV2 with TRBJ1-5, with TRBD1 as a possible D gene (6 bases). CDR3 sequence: CASSEGTATSQPQHF. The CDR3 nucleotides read TGTGCCAGCAGTGAAGGGACAGCGACCTCTCAGCCCCAGCATTTT.